The rows below give T cell receptor beta chains drawn from one sample of a study of human T cells and chemical hapten exposure. TCRdb re-derived calls from the RACE reads in MiXCR, one entry per CDR3 protein. Here the sample spans approximately 80,000 distinct CDR3 sequences, roughly 7.6% being singletons. The source was whole blood, collected in connection with sensitization to the hapten diphenylcyclopropenone (DPC). Receptors were obtained from a woman under 40 with alopecia areata. Some clones in this sample may be carry-over from other donors' samples. Each CDR3 is given with its conserved first and last residue. A D gene is named only where the DNA matches it firmly. Rows give clone size only sometimes, using once, few, many, or a class for an expanded clone.

V gene: TRBV29-1
J gene: TRBJ1-1
clone size: many
D gene: TRBD1
CDR3 length: 13
CDR3 DNA: TGCAGCGCCAGGGGACAGGTGTTAACTGAAGCTTTCTTT
CDR3 protein: CSARGQVLTEAFF

V gene: TRBV28
J gene: TRBJ1-5
clone size: many
D gene: NA
CDR3 length: 14
CDR3 DNA: TGTGCCAGCTCGTTCGGATGGGACAATCAGCCCCAGCATTTT
CDR3 protein: CASSFGWDNQPQHF

V gene: TRBV12-3/TRBV12-4
J gene: TRBJ2-7
clone size: many
D gene: NA
CDR3 length: 13
CDR3 DNA: TGTGCCAGCAAAAGCAGAAGATTCTACGAGCAGTACTTC
CDR3 protein: CASKSRRFYEQYF

V gene: TRBV3-1
J gene: TRBJ2-3
clone size: many
D gene: NA
CDR3 length: 13
CDR3 DNA: TGTGCCAGCAGCGAAACATCGACAGATACGCAGTATTTT
CDR3 protein: CASSETSTDTQYF

V gene: TRBV19
J gene: TRBJ2-7
clone size: few
D gene: NA
CDR3 length: 14
CDR3 DNA: TGTGCCAGTAGCACCCGGGACGTCTCCTACGAGCAGTACTTC
CDR3 protein: CASSTRDVSYEQYF

V gene: TRBV2
J gene: TRBJ2-2
clone size: NA
D gene: NA
CDR3 length: 14
CDR3 DNA: TGTGCCAGCAGTGCACAATTGAACACCGGGGAGCTGTTTTTT
CDR3 protein: CASSAQLNTGELFF

V gene: TRBV29-1
J gene: TRBJ2-7
clone size: NA
D gene: TRBD2
CDR3 length: 14
CDR3 DNA: TGCAGCGCTGGCGATTGGACGGGAGGCAACGAGCAGTACTTC
CDR3 protein: CSAGDWTGGNEQYF

V gene: TRBV20-1
J gene: TRBJ1-1
clone size: many
D gene: TRBD1
CDR3 length: 13
CDR3 DNA: TGCAGTGCTAGAGTTTTTACAGGGGATGAAGCTTTCTTT
CDR3 protein: CSARVFTGDEAFF

V gene: TRBV20-1
J gene: TRBJ2-3
clone size: many
D gene: NA
CDR3 length: 13
CDR3 DNA: TGCAGTGCCAAGGTGGTTGGCACAGATACGCAGTATTTT
CDR3 protein: CSAKVVGTDTQYF

V gene: TRBV7-9
J gene: TRBJ1-2
clone size: many
D gene: NA
CDR3 length: 12
CDR3 DNA: TGTGCCAGCAGCCCCTCTGGCTATGGCTACACCTTC
CDR3 protein: CASSPSGYGYTF

V gene: TRBV7-2
J gene: TRBJ1-5
clone size: NA
D gene: NA
CDR3 length: 15
CDR3 DNA: TGTGCCAGCAGCCTCTCGACAGTCGTGGGGCAGCCCCAGCATTTT
CDR3 protein: CASSLSTVVGQPQHF

V gene: TRBV5-1
J gene: TRBJ2-6
clone size: many
D gene: NA
CDR3 length: 18
CDR3 DNA: TGCGCCAGCAGCTCCGGACCGGGACGGATCTCTGGGGCCAACGTCCTGACTTTC
CDR3 protein: CASSSGPGRISGANVLTF

V gene: TRBV28
J gene: TRBJ2-5
clone size: many
D gene: TRBD2
CDR3 length: 15
CDR3 DNA: TGTGCCAGCAGGAGCGGGGGAGGGACGGTAGAGACCCAGTACTTC
CDR3 protein: CASRSGGGTVETQYF